This is a list of T cell receptor beta chains from one sample in a study of identical twins' blood T cells. TCRdb reanalysed the 5' RACE reads using MiXCR and keeps one entry per CDR3 protein. This repertoire shows a few hundred thousand distinct CDR3 sequences, over 25% found once; its top ten account for about 6%. Sequencing was carried out using PBMCs. The receptors shown here come from a woman between 18 and 50 years old in good health. CDR3s include the opening cysteine and the closing phenylalanine or tryptophan. D genes are given only for firm matches. Rows may omit the clone size; those that give it use once, few, many or a size class.

d_call	v_call	j_call	clone_size	cdr3_nt	cdr3_aa
-	TRBV20-1	TRBJ1-1	-	TGCAGTGCCCTCGCTATGAACACTGAAGCTTTCTTT	CSALAMNTEAFF
-	TRBV7-9	TRBJ2-1	-	TGTGCCCTGGAGGGTAGCTCGAATGAGCAGTTCTTC	CALEGSSNEQFF
-	TRBV29-1	TRBJ1-1	many	TGCAGCGTTGTAGTGAACACTGAAGCTTTCTTT	CSVVVNTEAFF
-	TRBV11-2	TRBJ2-1	-	TGTGCCAGCAGCTTAGATCCGGGGCGGGGGCAGTTCTTC	CASSLDPGRGQFF
-	TRBV16	TRBJ1-2	-	TGTGCCAGCAGCCCTACCCAAGGGAACTATGGCTACACCTTC	CASSPTQGNYGYTF
-	TRBV30	TRBJ1-5	few	TGTGCCTGGAGTGCCCCGGGCAGGGAGGAGGGTCAGCCCCAGCATTTT	CAWSAPGREEGQPQHF
TRBD1	TRBV2	TRBJ1-3	few	TGTGCCAGCAGCACGGACAGGGGGCTGGGAAACACCATATATTTT	CASSTDRGLGNTIYF
TRBD2	TRBV20-1	TRBJ2-3	few	TGCAGTGCTATCATTAGCGGGAGAATAGATACGCAGTATTTT	CSAIISGRIDTQYF
-	TRBV10-2	TRBJ1-1	-	TGCGCCAGCAAGGTGTTGATGAACGCTGAAGCTTTCTTT	CASKVLMNAEAFF
-	TRBV4-2	TRBJ1-6	-	TGTGCCAGCAGCCCTGGGATTCACAGTGCCGGTTTCCCCCTCCACTTT	CASSPGIHSAGFPLHF
TRBD2	TRBV29-1	TRBJ2-2	-	TGCAGCGTTGAAGATTACCTAGCGGGAGGAACCGGGGAGCTGTTTTTT	CSVEDYLAGGTGELFF
-	TRBV2	TRBJ1-1	-	TGTGCCAGTAACAGGGAATTCGGGACTGAAGCTTTCTTT	CASNREFGTEAFF
-	TRBV21-1	TRBJ1-2	few	TGTGCCAGCAGCAAAGGGCGACTACTATGCTACACCTTC	CASSKGRLLCYTF
-	TRBV27	TRBJ2-1	few	TGTGCCAGCAGTTTATCGGTAGTTGGTGAGCAGTTCTTC	CASSLSVVGEQFF
TRBD2	TRBV6-5	TRBJ2-5	-	TGTGCCAGCACTGGGGGAGGGCCGTTTGAGACCCAGTACTTC	CASTGGGPFETQYF
-	TRBV20-1	TRBJ1-1	-	TGCAGTGCTAGAGATCCGGCAGTAGGGATGGACACTGAAGCTTTCTTT	CSARDPAVGMDTEAFF
TRBD2	TRBV5-1	TRBJ2-2	few	TGCGCCAGCAGCTTGGTACCGGGACTAGCTAACACCGGGGAGCTGTTTTTT	CASSLVPGLANTGELFF
TRBD1	TRBV20-1	TRBJ1-3	many	TGCAGTGCTAGAGGGACAGGGCAGGGCACCATATATTTT	CSARGTGQGTIYF
-	TRBV5-1	TRBJ1-1	-	TGCGCCAGCAGCTTCTTCCGAGGTAACACTGAAGCTTTCTTT	CASSFFRGNTEAFF
-	TRBV5-1	TRBJ1-2	-	TGCGCCAGCAGCTTGGACGGCCCGAACTATGGCTGCACCTTC	CASSLDGPNYGCTF
TRBD1	TRBV20-1	TRBJ1-4	few	TGCAGTGCTCGACAGGGGGCGAATGAAGAACTGTTTTTT	CSARQGANEELFF
-	TRBV6-5	TRBJ2-7	-	TGTGCCAGCAGTTACTCGTCTCAAGGATACGAGCAGTACTTC	CASSYSSQGYEQYF
TRBD1	TRBV10-3	TRBJ2-7	few	TGTGCCATCAGTTGGACAGGTGATTTTTACGAGCAGTACTTC	CAISWTGDFYEQYF
-	TRBV29-1	TRBJ1-1	many	TGCAGCGTTGAACAGGGGAACACTGAAGCTTTCTTT	CSVEQGNTEAFF
-	TRBV21-1	TRBJ1-1	few	TGTGCCAGCAGCAAAGAAGGGGACGGCATGAACACTGAAGCTTTCTTT	CASSKEGDGMNTEAFF
-	TRBV2	TRBJ1-6	once	TGTGCCAGCAGTGAAGGGACCGTGAATTCACCCCTCCACTTT	CASSEGTVNSPLHF
TRBD1	TRBV29-1	TRBJ2-1	-	TGCAGCTCCTCCCGACAGGGGGGAATCAATGAGCAGTTCTTC	CSSSRQGGINEQFF
-	TRBV5-1	TRBJ2-7	-	TGCGCCAGCAGCTTGGATGGGAACTACGAGCAGTACTTC	CASSLDGNYEQYF
-	TRBV4-3	TRBJ2-2	few	TGCGCCAGCAGCCAATCTCCGAAGAACACCGGGGAGCTGTTTTTT	CASSQSPKNTGELFF
-	TRBV29-1	TRBJ1-2	-	TGCAGCGTCGCTGGTTTCGTCTCTAACTATGGCTACACCTTC	CSVAGFVSNYGYTF
-	TRBV9	TRBJ2-2	-	TGTGCCAGCAGCGTCCAGGGATATTACTCCGGGGAGCTGTTTTTT	CASSVQGYYSGELFF
TRBD1	TRBV7-9	TRBJ2-2	many	TGTGCCAGCAGCTCTACAGGGGGCGAGGACACCGGGGAGCTGTTTTTT	CASSSTGGEDTGELFF
TRBD2	TRBV20-1	TRBJ2-3	-	TGCAGTGCTAGCGGGGGGGTGGTTGATACGCAGTATTTT	CSASGGVVDTQYF
TRBD1	TRBV7-8	TRBJ1-1	-	TGTGCCAGCAGCCCGGGACAGGGGCCGATGAACACTGAAGCTTTCTTT	CASSPGQGPMNTEAFF
-	TRBV6-5	TRBJ1-4	-	TGTGCCAGCAGTTACTCTATCTCTCCGAGGGCTGAAAAACTGTTTTTT	CASSYSISPRAEKLFF
TRBD1	TRBV20-1	TRBJ1-5	-	TGCAGTGCTAGGGATCCTCAGACAGGGGTACAGCCCCAGCATTTT	CSARDPQTGVQPQHF
TRBD1	TRBV6-4	TRBJ2-3	many	TGTGCCAGCAGTGACGGGACAGGGGCCACAGATACGCAGTATTTT	CASSDGTGATDTQYF
-	TRBV6-2/TRBV6-3	TRBJ1-5	few	TGTGCCAGCAGTTACGGGCCGTCCAATCAGCCCCAGCATTTT	CASSYGPSNQPQHF
-	TRBV7-9	TRBJ2-1	-	TGTGCCAGCAGCTTAGGGTTTGGACTCTCCCAGGATGAGCAGTTCTTC	CASSLGFGLSQDEQFF
-	TRBV4-3	TRBJ2-4	-	TGCGCCAGCAGCCAAGAGGGGTATGACAAAAACATTAAGTACTTC	CASSQEGYDKNIKYF
-	TRBV24-1	TRBJ2-1	many	TGTGCCACCAGTGATTTACAGGGAGGTCACAATGAGCAGTTCTTC	CATSDLQGGHNEQFF
-	TRBV27	TRBJ2-5	few	TGTGCCAGCACCTGGCGAGAGACCCAGTACTTC	CASTWRETQYF
TRBD1	TRBV13	TRBJ1-1	-	TGTGCCAGCAGCCTCCGGGACAGGGTGGGCACTGAAGCTTTCTTT	CASSLRDRVGTEAFF
TRBD1	TRBV18	TRBJ1-4	once	TGTGCCAGCTCACATACCACGGGACAGGGATTTGAAAAACTGTTTTTT	CASSHTTGQGFEKLFF
TRBD2	TRBV18	TRBJ2-3	-	TGTGCCAGCTCACCGGCCTTTATTACTAGCGCCCGCACAGATACGCAGTATTTT	CASSPAFITSARTDTQYF
-	TRBV3-1	TRBJ2-7	few	TGTGCCAGCAGCCATCTGCGTACGGGCGAGCAGTACTTC	CASSHLRTGEQYF
TRBD1	TRBV20-1	TRBJ1-1	-	TGCAGTGCTAGGTCCGGGACAGGGGGAACTGAAGCTTTCTTT	CSARSGTGGTEAFF
-	TRBV25-1	TRBJ2-3	few	TGTGCCAGCAGTGACTCCGAGGAAGGGGCCCACACAGATACGCAGTATTTT	CASSDSEEGAHTDTQYF
-	TRBV18	TRBJ2-7	many	TGTGCCAGCTCAGCGGAAACCTACGAGCAGTACTTC	CASSAETYEQYF
-	TRBV19	TRBJ2-2	-	TGTGCCAGTACGGAGAGGCACGTGAACACCGGGGAGCTGTTTTTT	CASTERHVNTGELFF